Listed here are 23 T cell receptor beta chains from one sample, sequenced in a study of molecular identifiers for immune sequencing clone quantification. TCRdb processed the PCR reads anew with MiXCR; each CDR3 protein has one entry. The sample lists around 9,000 distinct CDR3 sequences, approximately 19% occurring once. The sample consisted of naive CD8+ T cells from blood, with Jurkat cell RNA spiked in. The subset here: FACS-sorted CD8+CD4-CCR7+CD45RA+ naive T cells. These receptors originate from a human donor in good health. Some libraries in this study had Jurkat cell RNA spiked in.

In its sample, this clonotype ranks as medium-sized. The chain joins TRBV7-9 to TRBJ2-7; D is undetermined. Germline CDR1 reads SEHNR; CDR2 reads FQNEAQ (reference sequence). V was clipped by 0 bases and J by 4 bases, with 7 bases between them. This CDR3 has 13 amino acids. The CDR3 DNA reads as TGTGCCAGCAGCTTAGCGGGAAGTTACGAGCAGTACTTC. This gives the protein CASSLAGSYEQYF.

By share of the sample, this clonotype is medium-sized. This sequence joins TRBV19 and TRBJ1-1; D remains ambiguous. The germline CDR1 and CDR2 sequences are LNHDA and SQIVND (reference sequence). V was trimmed by 6 bases and J by 1 base, leaving 9 bases between them. The CDR3 length is 13 residues. Here the CDR3 reads CASSDGENTEAFF. Written as DNA, the CDR3 is TGTGCCAGTAGCGATGGGGAGAACACTGAAGCTTTCTTT.

Remarks on this clonotype: A much larger clone differs by one base, so this may be a read error. The chain carries TRBV6-6 and TRBJ1-1, with D perhaps matching TRBD1 (6 bases). CDR1 MNHNY and CDR2 SVGAGI come from the germline V gene (reference sequence). CDR3 size: 13 residues. CDR3 protein: CTSSKPDRTEAFF. The CDR3 region has the DNA TGTACCAGCAGTAAACCAGACAGGACTGAAGCTTTCTTT.

To note about this clonotype: With a much larger clone just one base away, this may be a read error. This chain joins TRBV11-2 and TRBJ2-3; D gene ambiguous. The germline gives CDR1 SGHAT, CDR2 FQNNGV. The CDR3 is 11 amino acids. This CDR3 reads CASSFGDTQSF. CDR3 DNA sequence: TGTGCCAGCAGCTTCGGTGATACGCAGTCTTTT. Looking up the rest from reference TRBV11-2 and TRBJ2-3 gives the full variable domain: EAGVAQSPRYKIIEKRQSVAFWCNPISGHATLYWYQQILGQGPKLLIQFQNNGVVDDSQLPKDRFSAERLKGVDSTLKIQPAKLEDSAVYLCASSFGDTQSFGPGTRLTVL.

This clonotype is deemed medium-sized (0.01 to 0.1%). This chain joins TRBV29-1 and TRBJ2-3; a possible D gene is TRBD2 (5 bases). CDR3 length equals 16 residues. Deletions cut 1 base from V and 0 bases from J, with 14 bases between. Per the germline V gene, CDR1 is SQVTM and CDR2 is ANQGSEA. CDR3 loop: CSVEVDRTASTDTQYF. The CDR3, as DNA: TGCAGCGTTGAAGTGGACCGGACTGCTAGCACAGATACGCAGTATTTT.

This clonotype was seen at least ten times. The genes are TRBV7-9 and TRBJ2-7; 9 bases agree with TRBD1. From germline, CDR1 is SEHNR and CDR2 FQNEAQ (reference sequence). The V gene end was trimmed by 5 bases and the J gene end by 3 bases; junction bases not matched to a gene: 26. CDR3 length equals 21 residues. The CDR3 protein is CASSPPPAVGTGQVLGYEQYF. CDR3 DNA sequence: TGTGCCAGCAGCCCACCCCCCGCGGTCGGGACAGGGCAGGTTTTAGGCTACGAGCAGTACTTC.

V usage is TRBV7-6 and J usage is TRBJ1-1; possible D gene TRBD1, 5 bases. The V end lost 1 base, the J end lost 3 bases, and 15 bases lay between the germline ends. The V gene's germline CDR1 is SGHVS and CDR2 FNYEAQ. CDR3 length: 16 residues. CDR3 residues: CASSLVGGRTHTEAFF. The CDR3 DNA follows: TGTGCCAGCAGCTTAGTGGGGGGACGGACCCACACTGAAGCTTTCTTT.

In this sample, this clonotype turned up many times. The chain uses TRBV6-2 or TRBV6-3 and TRBJ2-3, with a weak D call TRBD2 (6 bases). The length of the CDR3 is 14 residues. Germline V gene data show CDR1 as MNHEY and CDR2 as SVGEGT. The germline V and J ends were trimmed by 6 bases and 1 base, with 11 bases remaining between them. The CDR3 is CASRKTRGTDTQYF. CDR3 nucleotides: TGTGCCAGCAGGAAGACTAGGGGCACAGATACGCAGTATTTT.

Concerning this clonotype: Being one base from a much bigger clone, this may be a read error. The rearrangement joins TRBV7-2 to TRBJ2-7; 14 bases line up with TRBD2. Germline values: CDR1 SGHTA, CDR2 FQGNSA. The V gene end was trimmed by 4 bases and the J gene end by 5 bases; junction bases not matched to a gene: 4. This CDR3 is 15 amino acids long. CDR3 sequence (DNA): TGTGCCAGCAGCTACGGACTAGCGGGAGGACACGAGCAGTACTTC. This sequence encodes CASSYGLAGGHEQYF.

This clonotype is labeled as medium-sized. V is TRBV5-6 and J is TRBJ2-1; D is possibly TRBD1 (6 bases). Germline values: CDR1 SGHDT, CDR2 YYEEEE. The CDR3 consists of 15 residues. Trimming took off 4 bases at V and 6 bases at J, with 17 bases between the two ends. In DNA, the CDR3 is TGTGCCAGCAGCCAGGACAGAATAGGGAGCAATGAGCAGTTCTTC. The encoded protein is CASSQDRIGSNEQFF.

Concerning this clonotype itself: One end of the junction is discordant with germline, which a read error may explain. This sequence joins TRBV20-1 and TRBJ2-1; TRBD2 agrees at 10 bases. The germline gives CDR1 DFQATT, CDR2 SNEGSKA (reference sequence). This CDR3 region has 17 residues. The chain's CDR3 is CRADEREGPSSYNEQSF. The CDR3 nucleotides are TGCAGGGCCGATGAGCGGGAGGGACCGAGCTCCTACAATGAGCAGTCCTTC.

This clonotype is termed medium-sized. The junction departs from the called germline gene at one end, perhaps through a read error. The V gene is TRBV12-3 or TRBV12-4, the J gene TRBJ2-3; tentative D call: TRBD2 (5 bases). CDR3 length: 15 residues. The CDR3 loop is CASSLSGRLTNTQYF. The CDR3 DNA reads as TGTGCCAGCAGTTTGAGCGGACGCCTCACAAATACGCAGTATTTT.

In this sample, this clonotype turned up many times. This chain uses TRBV5-6 with TRBJ2-5; D is unresolved. The germline CDR1 and CDR2 sequences are SGHDT and YYEEEE. This CDR3 is 12 amino acids long. Trimming pared 3 bases from V and 0 bases from J, leaving 3 bases between. The CDR3 is CASSYDQETQYF. The CDR3 nucleotides are TGTGCCAGCAGCTACGACCAAGAGACCCAGTACTTC.

This clonotype was seen ten or more times. V is TRBV7-9 and J is TRBJ1-3; weak D call: TRBD1 (6 bases). The CDR3 contains 17 residues. V was cut by 5 bases and J by 0 bases, with 17 bases left in between. Germline loops: CDR1 SEHNR, CDR2 FQNEAQ (reference sequence). The CDR3 spells CASSPKQGLASGNTIYF. For the CDR3, the DNA is TGTGCCAGCAGCCCTAAACAGGGTTTAGCCTCTGGAAACACCATATATTTT.

This clonotype has at least ten counts. The J gene is TRBJ2-3, the V gene TRBV12-3 or TRBV12-4; the D call may be TRBD1 or TRBD2 (6 bases each). V was cut by 4 bases and J by 4 bases, with 12 bases left in between. The CDR3 has 14 residues. Written as DNA, the CDR3 is TGTGCCAGCAGTTGGGGGGCCATCGCAGATACGCAGTATTTT. It specifies CASSWGAIADTQYF.

This clonotype was picked up many times. The V and J genes are TRBV4-1 and TRBJ2-7, with 7 positions matching TRBD1. J was trimmed by 3 bases and V by 5 bases; bases with no gene match: 7. The CDR3 covers 14 residues. Germline CDR1 MGHRA, CDR2 YSYEKL. The CDR3 reads CASSTWTGDYEQYF. In DNA form, the CDR3 reads TGCGCCAGCAGCACCTGGACAGGAGACTACGAGCAGTACTTC.

Comments on this clonotype: A much larger clone lies a single base off, so this may be a read error. The chain joins TRBV4-3 to TRBJ1-1, with D uncertain. Germline assignment: CDR1 LGHNA and CDR2 YSLEER. This CDR3 spans 14 amino acids. Here the CDR3 DNA reads TGCGCCAGCAGCCAAGACGGCAGGAACACTGAAGCTTCCTTT. This gives the protein CASSQDGRNTEASF.

There are many counts of this clonotype. This chain links TRBV5-6 with TRBJ2-4, with D maybe TRBD1 (6 bases). V lost 4 bases and J 6 bases, leaving 14 bases between the germline ends. Germline V lookup: CDR1 SGHDT, CDR2 YYEEEE. The CDR3 is made up of 14 amino acids. The DNA for the CDR3 is TGTGCCAGCAGCAGTTCCGGGACAACAAACATTCAGTACTTC. Encoded protein: CASSSSGTTNIQYF. Based on the CDR3 plus reference TRBV5-6 and TRBJ2-4, the full variable domain is DAGVTQSPTHLIKTRGQQVTLRCSPKSGHDTVSWYQQALGQGPQFIFQYYEEEERQRGNFPDRFSGHQFPNYSSELNVNALLLGDSALYLCASSSSGTTNIQYFGAGTRLSVL.

This clonotype was seen once. The conserved phenylalanine or tryptophan normally closing the CDR3 is absent here, so this likely arose from a read error. No DNA is shown, since the ends of the CDR3 on it are uncertain; the CDR3 is the one TCRdb lists. The chain carries TRBV11-2 and TRBJ2-4. 15 amino acids form the CDR3, both terminal residues included. Germline V lookup: CDR1 SGHAT, CDR2 FQNNGV. CDR3 residues: CASSSDTLAKNIQCL.

Relative to its sample, this clonotype is medium-sized. This chain connects TRBV28 to TRBJ1-1; D gene unclear. V shed 7 bases and J shed 7 bases, with 16 bases lying between them. There are 13 residues in the CDR3. Germline CDR1 MDHEN, CDR2 SYDVKM. The CDR3 sequence: CASKRAGSNEAFF. The CDR3 region has the DNA TGTGCCAGCAAACGGGCCGGTTCTAATGAAGCTTTCTTT.

This clonotype is termed medium-sized. V gene TRBV28 combines with J gene TRBJ1-1; no definite D call. The CDR3 runs 13 residues. V was cut by 2 bases and J by 8 bases, with 12 bases left in between. From germline, CDR1 is MDHEN and CDR2 SYDVKM. The CDR3 DNA follows: TGTGCCAGCAGTTTAGACCGGTCAGACGAAGCTTTCTTT. Its translation: CASSLDRSDEAFF.

By sample fraction, this clonotype is medium-sized. V usage is TRBV6-5 and J usage is TRBJ2-5, with D hard to call. Trimming pared 0 bases from V and 5 bases from J, leaving 16 bases between. Germline V gene data show CDR1 as MNHEY and CDR2 as SVGAGI. There are 16 residues in the CDR3. The CDR3 loop reads CASSYSRRRADETQYF. The CDR3 DNA sequence: TGTGCCAGCAGTTACTCGAGGAGAAGGGCCGATGAGACCCAGTACTTC.

By share, this clonotype counts as medium-sized. The rearrangement uses TRBV30 and TRBJ2-1; the match to TRBD1 covers 8 bases. The CDR3 runs to 12 residues. The germline V gene has CDR1 GTSNPN and CDR2 SVGIG (reference sequence). V trimming: 1 base; J trimming: 7 bases; junction bases outside the gene matches: 0. CDR3 in amino acids: CAWSDRGNEQFF. CDR3 nucleotides: TGTGCCTGGAGTGACAGGGGGAATGAGCAGTTCTTC.